Listed below are T cell receptor beta chains from one sample, sequenced in a study of shared clonotypes between healthy human individuals. Some clones are missing from TCRdb's copy, which holds only in-frame ones; the method was immunoSEQ multiplex PCR. The data show around 720,000 clones, approximately 73% seen once. Source material: memory CD4+ T cells sorted from blood. The receptors stem from a woman aged 25 to 39 in good health. Both conserved end residues are part of each CDR3. The order of the fields is V gene, CDR3 protein.

>TRBV11-3
CASSQGGSYNEQFF
>TRBV19
CASSMAKLSYEQYF
>TRBV28
CASIRSTNEKLFF
>TRBV2
CASSGGTGELFF
>TRBV27
CASCTTGSSDTQYF
>TRBV2
CASSAQGAGYGYTF
>TRBV2
CASGRERNGELFF
>TRBV7-2
CASSLAGTGLYEQYF
>TRBV7-8
CASSLRTELDVYGYTF
>TRBV6-5
CASSQQDTQYF
>TRBV6-1
CASSWDIYTGELFF
>TRBV5-6
CASSLPANYGYTF
>TRBV4-2
CASSQGASGSYEQYF
>TRBV30
CAWKPGTRADTQYF
>TRBV19
CASSPGLRDTDTQYF
>TRBV15
CATSRGPEQFF
>TRBV9
CASSFRTGTNYGYTF
>TRBV11-2
CASSPFEGEAFF
>TRBV29-1
CSVVQGAEAFF
>TRBV5-1
CASSLGHEGYGYTF
>TRBV28
CASGGPASNQPQHF
>TRBV6-5
CASNTLADTDTQYF
>TRBV28
CASSYGTGVPNEKLFF